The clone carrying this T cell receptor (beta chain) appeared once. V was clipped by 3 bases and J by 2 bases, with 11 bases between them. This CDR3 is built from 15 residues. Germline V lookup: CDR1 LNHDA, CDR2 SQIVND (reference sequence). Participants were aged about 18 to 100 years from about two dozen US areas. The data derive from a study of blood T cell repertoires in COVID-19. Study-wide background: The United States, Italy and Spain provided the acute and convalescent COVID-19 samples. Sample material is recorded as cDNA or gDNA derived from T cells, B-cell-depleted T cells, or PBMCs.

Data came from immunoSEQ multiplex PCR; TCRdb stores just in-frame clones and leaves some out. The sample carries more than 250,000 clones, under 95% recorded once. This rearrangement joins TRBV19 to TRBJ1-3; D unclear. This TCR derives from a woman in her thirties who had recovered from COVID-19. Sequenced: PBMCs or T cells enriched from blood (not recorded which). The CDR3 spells CASSIGRATGNTIYF. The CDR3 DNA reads TGTGCCAGTAGTATTGGGCGGGCGACTGGAAACACCATATATTTT.